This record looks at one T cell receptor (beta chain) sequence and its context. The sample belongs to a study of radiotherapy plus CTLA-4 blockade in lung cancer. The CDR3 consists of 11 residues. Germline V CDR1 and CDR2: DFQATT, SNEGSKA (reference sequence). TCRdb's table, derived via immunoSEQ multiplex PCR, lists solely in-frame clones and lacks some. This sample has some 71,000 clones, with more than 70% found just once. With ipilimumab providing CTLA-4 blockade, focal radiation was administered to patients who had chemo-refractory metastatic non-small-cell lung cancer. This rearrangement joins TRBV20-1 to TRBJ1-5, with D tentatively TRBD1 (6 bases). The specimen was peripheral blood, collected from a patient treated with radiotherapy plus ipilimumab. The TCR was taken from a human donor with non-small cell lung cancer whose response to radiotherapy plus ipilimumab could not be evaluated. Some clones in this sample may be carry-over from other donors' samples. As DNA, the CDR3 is TGCAGGAGTCAGGGGAGTCAGCCCCAGCATTTT. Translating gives CRSQGSQPQHF.